This entry features one T cell receptor beta chain sequence. Assay used: immunoSEQ multiplex PCR; TCRdb lists only in-frame clones, some missing. The sample lists about 98,000 clones, around 83% occurring once. The CDR3 extends over 15 amino acids. The V and J ends lost 4 bases and 0 bases respectively, with 11 bases between them. Germline CDR1 reads SGHRS; CDR2 reads YFSETQ. The data belong to a study of radiotherapy plus CTLA-4 blockade in lung cancer. This TCR was recovered from a human donor with non-small cell lung cancer who had a partial response to radiotherapy plus ipilimumab. The sample here was peripheral blood, taken from a patient treated with radiotherapy plus ipilimumab. The J gene is TRBJ2-1, the V gene TRBV5-1; D is unresolved. The CDR3, as DNA: TGCGCCAGCAGCCGACCGGAGAGCTCCTACAATGAGCAGTTCTTC. This gives the protein CASSRPESSYNEQFF.